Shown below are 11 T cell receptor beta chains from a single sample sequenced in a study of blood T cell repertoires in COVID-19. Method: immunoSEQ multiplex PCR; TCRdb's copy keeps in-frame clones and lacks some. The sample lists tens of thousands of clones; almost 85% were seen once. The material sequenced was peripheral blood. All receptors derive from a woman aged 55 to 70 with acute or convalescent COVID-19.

CDR3 DNA sequence: TGTGCCAGCAGCTTTCAGACAGGGGCCTACAATGAGCAGTTCTTC. Its translation is CASSFQTGAYNEQFF. The chain combines TRBV7-9 with TRBJ2-1; TRBD1 aligns across 8 bases. Germline CDR1 reads SEHNR; CDR2 reads FQNEAQ (reference sequence). V shed 3 bases, J shed 2 bases, and the junction held 3 bases outside the gene matches. CDR3 length: 15 amino acids.

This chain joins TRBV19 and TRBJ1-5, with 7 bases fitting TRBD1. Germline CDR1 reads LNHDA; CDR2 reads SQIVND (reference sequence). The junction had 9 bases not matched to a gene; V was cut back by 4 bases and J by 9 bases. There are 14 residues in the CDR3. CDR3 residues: CASSKGQSPWPQHF. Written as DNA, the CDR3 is TGTGCCAGTAGTAAGGGACAGTCCCCGTGGCCCCAGCATTTT.

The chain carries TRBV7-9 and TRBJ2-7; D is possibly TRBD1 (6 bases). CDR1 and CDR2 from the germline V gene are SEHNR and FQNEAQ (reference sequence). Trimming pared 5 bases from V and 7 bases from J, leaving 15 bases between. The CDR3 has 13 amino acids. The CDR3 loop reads CASSLKTGREQYF. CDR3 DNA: TGTGCCAGCAGCCTAAAGACAGGCCGGGAGCAGTACTTC.

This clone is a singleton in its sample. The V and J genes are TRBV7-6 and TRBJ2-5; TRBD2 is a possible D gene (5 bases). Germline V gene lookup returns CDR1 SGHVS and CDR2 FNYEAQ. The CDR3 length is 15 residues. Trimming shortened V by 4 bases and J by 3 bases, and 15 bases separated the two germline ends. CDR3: CASSSRTGKEETQYF. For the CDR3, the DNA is TGTGCCAGCAGCTCACGGACGGGGAAAGAAGAGACCCAGTACTTC. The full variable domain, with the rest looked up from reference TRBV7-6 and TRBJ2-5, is GAGVSQSPRYKVTKRGQDVALRCDPISGHVSLYWYRQALGQGPEFLTYFNYEAQQDKSGLPNDRFSAERPEGSISTLTIQRTEQRDSAMYRCASSSRTGKEETQYFGPGTRLLVL.

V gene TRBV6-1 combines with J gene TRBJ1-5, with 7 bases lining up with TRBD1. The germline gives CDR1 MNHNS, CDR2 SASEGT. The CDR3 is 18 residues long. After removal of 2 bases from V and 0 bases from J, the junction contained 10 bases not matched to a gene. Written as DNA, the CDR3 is TGTGCCAGCAGTGAATCGGCAGGGGGGCAGTATAGCAATCAGCCCCAGCATTTT. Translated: CASSESAGGQYSNQPQHF.

CDR3 protein: CASSVGDKYSYEQYF. CDR3 DNA: TGTGCCAGCAGCGTAGGAGACAAGTACTCCTACGAGCAGTACTTC. The chain carries TRBV9 and TRBJ2-7, with D unclear. Looked up from germline, CDR1 is SGDLS and CDR2 is YYNGEE. V shed 0 bases and J shed 0 bases, with 10 bases lying between them. The CDR3 consists of 15 residues. The entire variable domain, with the rest obtained from reference TRBV9 and TRBJ2-7, is as follows: DSGVTQTPKHLITATGQRVTLRCSPRSGDLSVYWYQQSLDQGLQFLIQYYNGEERAKGNILERFSAQQFPDLHSELNLSSLELGDSALYFCASSVGDKYSYEQYFGPGTRLTVT.

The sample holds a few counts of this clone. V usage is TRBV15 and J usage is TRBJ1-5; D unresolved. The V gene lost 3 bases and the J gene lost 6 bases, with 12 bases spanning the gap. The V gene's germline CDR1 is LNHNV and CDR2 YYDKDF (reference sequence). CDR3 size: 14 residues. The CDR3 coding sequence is TGTGCCACCAGCAGGGGAGGGTCTATTCAGCCCCAGCATTTT. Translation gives CATSRGGSIQPQHF. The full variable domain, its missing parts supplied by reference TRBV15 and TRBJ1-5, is DAMVIQNPRYQVTQFGKPVTLSCSQTLNHNVMYWYQQKSSQAPKLLFHYYDKDFNNEADTPDNFQSRRPNTSFCFLDIRSPGLGDTAMYLCATSRGGSIQPQHFGDGTRLSIL.

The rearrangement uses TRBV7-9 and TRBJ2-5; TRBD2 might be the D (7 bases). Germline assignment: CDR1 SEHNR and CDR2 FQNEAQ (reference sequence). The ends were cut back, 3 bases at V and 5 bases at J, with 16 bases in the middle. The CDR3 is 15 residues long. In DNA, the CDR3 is TGTGCCAGCAGCTTCCTGGCGGGGGCCTACGAGACCCAGTACTTC. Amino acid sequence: CASSFLAGAYETQYF.

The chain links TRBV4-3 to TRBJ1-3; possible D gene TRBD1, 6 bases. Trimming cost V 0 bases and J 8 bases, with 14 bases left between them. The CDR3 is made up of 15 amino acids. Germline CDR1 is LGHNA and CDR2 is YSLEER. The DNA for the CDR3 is TGCGCCAGCAGCCAAGATTGGGGCAGGGGAGACACCATATATTTT. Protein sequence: CASSQDWGRGDTIYF.

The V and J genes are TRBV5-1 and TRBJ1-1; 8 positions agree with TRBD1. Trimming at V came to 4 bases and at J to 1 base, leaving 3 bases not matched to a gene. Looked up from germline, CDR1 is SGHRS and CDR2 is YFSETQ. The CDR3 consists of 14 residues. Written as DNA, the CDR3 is TGCGCCAGCAGCGGCGGGACAGGGAACACTGAAGCTTTCTTT. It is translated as CASSGGTGNTEAFF.

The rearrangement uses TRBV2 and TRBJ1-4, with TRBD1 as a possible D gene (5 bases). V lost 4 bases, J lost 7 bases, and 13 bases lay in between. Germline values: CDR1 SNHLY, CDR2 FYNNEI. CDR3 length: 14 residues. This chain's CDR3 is CASSAGGGLEKLFF. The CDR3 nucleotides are TGTGCCAGCAGTGCCGGGGGTGGGCTTGAAAAACTGTTTTTT.